This T cell receptor (beta chain) came from a study of human T cells and chemical hapten exposure. CDR1 SGHRS and CDR2 YFSETQ come from the germline V gene. Trimming cost V 4 bases and J 5 bases, with 16 bases left between them. This CDR3 is built from 14 residues. Via MiXCR, TCRdb re-called the RACE reads, giving one row per CDR3 protein. Of around 95,000 distinct CDR3 sequences in the sample, 10% to 11% were seen once. This clonotype was seen at least ten times. The time point here: pre-sensitization, week 0. Stated treatment: therapeutic diphenylcyclopropenone sensitization with weekly scalp DPC. The rearrangement links TRBV5-1 to TRBJ2-7; tentatively, D is TRBD1 (6 bases). The input for sequencing was whole blood, taken in connection with sensitization to the hapten diphenylcyclopropenone (DPC). The sequence was collected from a woman aged 60-75 years with alopecia areata. Some clones in this sample may be carry-over from other donors' samples. This CDR3 reads CASSVTNGGHEQYF. The CDR3 region has the DNA TGCGCCAGCAGCGTGACGAATGGGGGCCACGAGCAGTACTTC. Looking up the rest from reference TRBV5-1 and TRBJ2-7 gives the full variable domain: KAGVTQTPRYLIKTRGQQVTLSCSPISGHRSVSWYQQTPGQGLQFLFEYFSETQRNKGNFPGRFSGRQFSNSRSEMNVSTLELGDSALYLCASSVTNGGHEQYFGPGTRLTVT.